The 3 T cell receptor beta chains listed next were all sequenced from one sample in a study of neurological immune-mediated disorders. Each CDR3 protein gets one entry after TCRdb re-called the 5' RACE reads with MiXCR. The sample contains approximately 50,000 distinct CDR3 sequences, around 4% of which appear only once. Sequenced: PBMCs. Receptor source: a man in his thirties or forties with multiple sclerosis.

This clonotype was picked up a small number of times. V is TRBV20-1 and J is TRBJ2-1; maybe TRBD2 (5 bases). In germline, CDR1 is DFQATT, CDR2 SNEGSKA (reference sequence). V lost 3 bases to trimming and J lost 10 bases, with 16 bases between them. The CDR3 contains 13 residues. The CDR3 region is CSARDFAGGEQFF. The CDR3 DNA sequence: TGCAGTGCTAGGGACTTCGCTGGCGGGGAGCAGTTCTTC.

This clonotype has ten or more counts. V is TRBV5-6 and J is TRBJ2-2; 9 bases are shared with TRBD1. CDR1 and CDR2 from the germline V gene are SGHDT and YYEEEE. The junction had 5 bases not matched to a gene; V was cut back by 4 bases and J by 7 bases. The CDR3 consists of 14 residues. As DNA, the CDR3 is TGTGCCAGCAGCCCGGGACAGGGCATCGGGGAGCTGTTTTTT. As protein: CASSPGQGIGELFF.

In this sample, this clonotype turned up many times. This sequence joins TRBV20-1 and TRBJ1-1, with a weak D call TRBD1 (5 bases). The germline CDR1 and CDR2 sequences are DFQATT and SNEGSKA (reference sequence). The CDR3 totals 15 residues. With 5 bases removed from V and 0 bases from J, the gap between germline ends came to 16 bases. The CDR3 reads CSAGAGLPVNTEAFF. The CDR3 DNA reads as TGCAGTGCTGGGGCGGGGCTTCCCGTGAACACTGAAGCTTTCTTT.